The present T cell receptor (beta chain) was sequenced within a study of blood T cell repertoires in COVID-19. Study in general: Some COVID-19 samples were acute and others convalescent; all came from the United States, Italy and Spain.

The germline CDR1 and CDR2 sequences are SEHNR and FQNEAQ (reference sequence). This CDR3 has 14 residues. V was cut by 1 base and J by 7 bases, with 11 bases left in between. Per the study methods: Amplified reference gene primers provided the basis for estimating nucleated cell counts. Using immunoSEQ multiplex PCR, the repertoire was profiled, and TCRdb retains in-frame clones only, with some absent. V, J and clone size derive from that table, while D and trimming were established from the DNA sequence. The table includes 240,000 or so clones, 86% detected once. The clonotype comes from an elderly man with acute or convalescent COVID-19. The rearrangement joins TRBV7-9 to TRBJ2-1, with D perhaps matching TRBD2 (5 bases). Input material: peripheral blood. The CDR3 DNA sequence: TGTGCCAGCAGCTTAGAGTGGGAGCGGAATGAGCAGTTCTTC. As protein: CASSLEWERNEQFF.